This TCR beta chain was recorded in a study of blood T cell repertoires in COVID-19. Study details: The United States, Italy and Spain provided the acute and convalescent COVID-19 samples.

The junction had 9 bases not matched to a gene; V was cut back by 5 bases and J by 4 bases. This CDR3 region has 15 residues. The germline V gene encodes CDR1 PRHDT and CDR2 FYEKMQ (reference sequence). Profiling relied on immunoSEQ multiplex PCR, and the TCRdb table lists in-frame clones only, not all of them. The sample lists tens of thousands of clones; 70% to 90% were seen once. The sample holds a few counts of this clone. The gene calls are TRBV13 and TRBJ1-1; 8 bases are a match to TRBD1. Sequencing was done on a sample of peripheral blood. The origin of this receptor is a man between 70 and 80 years old with acute or convalescent COVID-19. The CDR3 DNA is TGTGCCAGCAGCAACCCCGGGACAGGAGGCACTGAAGCTTTCTTT. This translates into CASSNPGTGGTEAFF.